This T cell receptor beta chain was identified during a study of identical twins. Study-wide findings and caveats: Where out-of-frame alpha sequences were twin-shared, they showed excess low generation probability.

TCRdb reprocessed the 5' RACE reads with MiXCR, giving one entry per CDR3 protein. The table has hundreds of thousands of distinct CDR3 sequences, about 8.1% seen once. This CDR3 has 18 amino acids. Trimming cost V 4 bases and J 8 bases; bases outside gene matches: 18. Germline V gene sequence: CDR1 ENHRY, CDR2 SYGVKD. As for this clonotype: Its antigen is currently unknown.

These data were likewise used in another study, on yellow fever vaccine responses in identical twins.

The TCR sequence derives from a woman younger than 30 in good health. The V and J genes are TRBV10-3 and TRBJ2-1, with TRBD1 identical over 9 bases. Material for sequencing was memory (CD45RO+) T cells sorted from blood. This CDR3 is CAISATGGGQGTSYEQFF. CDR3 coding DNA: TGTGCCATCAGTGCTACCGGCGGGGGACAGGGCACATCGTATGAGCAGTTCTTC.